A selection of T cell receptor beta chains follows, all from one sample in a study of cytomegalovirus exposure and HLA in healthy donors. Sequencing was performed with immunoSEQ multiplex PCR; in TCRdb, only in-frame clones are kept and a portion is missing. The sample has 120,000 or so clones; approximately 77% are singletons. What was sequenced was PBMCs. The source is a young man in good health and CMV-seronegative. CDR3s include the opening cysteine and the closing phenylalanine or tryptophan. The D gene is left open where the match is weak. Clone size appears in some rows only: once, few, many, or a class for an expanded clone.

>TRBV27|-|16|TRBD1|TRBJ1-1
TGTGCCAGCAGGTATTCCGGCACCACAGGGGTCACTGAAGCTTTCTTT
CASRYSGTTGVTEAFF
>TRBV27|-|18|TRBD2|TRBJ2-6
TGTGCCAGCAGTTTACGGGCGGGGGGGAGCTCTGGGGCCAACGTCCTGACTTTC
CASSLRAGGSSGANVLTF
>TRBV5-1|-|14|-|TRBJ1-2
TGCGCCAGCAGCTTGGGAACAGGCTCATATGGCTACACCTTC
CASSLGTGSYGYTF
>TRBV4-1|-|16|-|TRBJ2-7
TGCGCCAGCAGCCAAGTGCAACAGGCACTCTCCTACGAGCAGTACTTC
CASSQVQQALSYEQYF
>TRBV9|-|15|TRBD2|TRBJ2-2
TGTGCCAGCAGCTCTAGCGGGGCGAACACCGGGGAGCTGTTTTTT
CASSSSGANTGELFF
>TRBV6-1|-|15|-|TRBJ1-6
TGTGCCAGCAGTGGTACAACGGGCTATAATTCACCCCTCCACTTT
CASSGTTGYNSPLHF
>TRBV6-5|-|16|-|TRBJ1-1
TGTGCCAGCAGTTACTCCAGCGGGGGCGCGGGAACTGAAGCTTTCTTT
CASSYSSGGAGTEAFF
>TRBV6-6|-|14|-|TRBJ2-7
TGTGCCAGCAGTTACACCGGGAACTCCTACGAGCAGTACTTC
CASSYTGNSYEQYF
>TRBV19|-|15|TRBD1|TRBJ1-5
TGTGCCAGTTCCATCTGGGGACAGGGATCTCAGCCCCAGCATTTT
CASSIWGQGSQPQHF
>TRBV4-1|-|12|-|TRBJ1-1
TGCGCCAGCAGCCTGGCGGGGACTGAAGCTTTCTTT
CASSLAGTEAFF
>TRBV10-3|few|18|-|TRBJ1-3
TGTGCCATCAGTGAGTCAAGGGGCGCAGGGTCCGCTGGAAACACCATATATTTT
CAISESRGAGSAGNTIYF
>TRBV4-1|-|16|-|TRBJ1-4
TGCGCCAGCAGCCCGAGAGGGGGGGCCTTTAATGAAAAACTGTTTTTT
CASSPRGGAFNEKLFF
>TRBV5-8|-|17|TRBD2|TRBJ2-1
TGTGCCAGCAGCTTGGGGGTACTAGCGGGGGCACCGGTAGGGCAGTTCTTC
CASSLGVLAGAPVGQFF
>TRBV9|-|14|-|TRBJ2-1
TGTGCCAGCAGCGGTGTCTCCTCCTACAATGAGCAGTTCTTC
CASSGVSSYNEQFF
>TRBV5-1|-|14|TRBD1|TRBJ1-2
TGCGCCAGCAGCTTGGAGTTCCGGACAGGGAGCTACACCTTC
CASSLEFRTGSYTF
>TRBV7-2|few|14|-|TRBJ2-7
TGTGCCAGCAGCTACGGGATGGTCTCCTACGAGCAGTACTTC
CASSYGMVSYEQYF
>TRBV4-1|-|17|TRBD1|TRBJ1-4
TGCGCCAGCAGCCAAGATGGTTTAACAGGGGGTGGTGAAAAACTGTTTTTT
CASSQDGLTGGGEKLFF
>TRBV2|-|14|-|TRBJ1-1
TGTGCCAGCAGTCCCCTCGAGGGTAGGTCTGAAGCTTTCTTT
CASSPLEGRSEAFF
>TRBV2|-|12|-|TRBJ1-4
TGTGCCAGCAGGCGGTCTAATGAAAAACTGTTTTTT
CASRRSNEKLFF
>TRBV11-2|-|14|TRBD1|TRBJ1-4
TGTGCCAGCAGCCCGGGACAGTTTAATGAAAAACTGTTTTTT
CASSPGQFNEKLFF
>TRBV6-5|-|13|-|TRBJ1-1
TGTGCCAGCAGCCCCGTGACGACAGGAAAAGCTTTCTTT
CASSPVTTGKAFF
>TRBV7-3|few|17|TRBD1|TRBJ2-2
TGTGCCAGCAGCTTAACAAGTGTAGGGACAGCCACCGGGGAGCTGTTTTTT
CASSLTSVGTATGELFF
>TRBV6-6|once|15|-|TRBJ1-2
TGTGCCAGCAGTTACCCGGGGGGTAGTGACTATGGCTACACCTTC
CASSYPGGSDYGYTF
>TRBV2|-|17|TRBD1|TRBJ2-1
TGTGCCAGCAGTGAAGCTACCGGGACAGGGGTAGGTAATGAGCAGTTCTTC
CASSEATGTGVGNEQFF
>TRBV9|-|16|TRBD1|TRBJ1-2
TGTGCCAGCAGCGTAGGTGGTAAGGGACAGATGCTTGGCTACACCTTC
CASSVGGKGQMLGYTF
>TRBV6-1|-|15|TRBD2|TRBJ2-1
TGTGCCAGCAGTGAGAACGGCGGGGGGGCCGCTGAGCAGTTCTTC
CASSENGGGAAEQFF
>TRBV7-9|once|14|-|TRBJ2-3
TGTGCCAGCAGCTACCAGGGGCTGGGGGATACGCAGTATTTT
CASSYQGLGDTQYF
>TRBV6-4|-|16|-|TRBJ1-6
TGTGCCAGCAGTGAAAAAGGACTTCCCTATAATTCACCCCTCCACTTT
CASSEKGLPYNSPLHF
>TRBV19|once|15|-|TRBJ2-3
TGTGCCAGTAGTCCGAGGGGGGGGGCCACAGATACGCAGTATTTT
CASSPRGGATDTQYF
>TRBV27|-|13|TRBD1|TRBJ1-5
TGTGCCAGCCGGGACAGGGATAATCAGCCCCAGCATTTT
CASRDRDNQPQHF
>TRBV9|-|17|TRBD2|TRBJ2-3
TGTGCCAGCAGCGTAGACCTAGCGGGGGGGCTCCGCGGAGCGCAGTATTTT
CASSVDLAGGLRGAQYF
>TRBV7-7|-|13|-|TRBJ2-7
TGTGCCAGCAGCTTAGAGGCAGGTGGCGAGCAGTACTTC
CASSLEAGGEQYF
>TRBV7-7|few|19|TRBD1|TRBJ1-5
TGTGCCAGCAGCTTAGAAGTCCGGGACAGGGGAAGGAGGGATCAGCCCCAGCATTTT
CASSLEVRDRGRRDQPQHF
>TRBV27|-|15|-|TRBJ1-5
TGTGCCAGCAGCCGAGGCGGAGGCAGCAATCAGCCCCAGCATTTT
CASSRGGGSNQPQHF
>TRBV19|-|15|TRBD2|TRBJ2-7
TGTGCCAGTAGTGCCTCAGCGGGGGGGGCCTACGAGCAGTACTTC
CASSASAGGAYEQYF
>TRBV2|-|15|TRBD1|TRBJ1-2
TGTGCCAGCAGTGAATGGCGGACAGGTTCAGGTGGCTACACCTTC
CASSEWRTGSGGYTF
>TRBV5-4|few|15|TRBD1|TRBJ1-1
TGTGCCAGCAGCGGCGGGGACAGGGCGGGTACTGAAGCTTTCTTT
CASSGGDRAGTEAFF
>TRBV6-4|few|14|-|TRBJ2-3
TGTGCCAGCAGTGACTCAGGAGAGACAGATACGCAGTATTTT
CASSDSGETDTQYF
>TRBV5-1|-|15|TRBD1|TRBJ1-4
TGCGCCAGCAGCTTGAGCAGGGGGGTTGGTGAAAAACTGTTTTTT
CASSLSRGVGEKLFF
>TRBV2|few|11|-|TRBJ2-3
TGTGCCAGCAGACTCGAAAATACGCAGTATTTT
CASRLENTQYF
>TRBV9|-|15|-|TRBJ2-3
TGTGCCAGCAGCGTTGGACTGAGGAATTCAGATACGCAGTATTTT
CASSVGLRNSDTQYF
>TRBV7-2|once|15|TRBD2|TRBJ2-3
TGTGCCAGCAGCTTCACTAGCGGACTCACAGATACGCAGTATTTT
CASSFTSGLTDTQYF
>TRBV15|few|16|-|TRBJ1-4
TGTGCCACCAGCAGAGATAATCAGGGGCTCCGTGAAAAACTGTTTTTT
CATSRDNQGLREKLFF
>TRBV19|-|12|TRBD1|TRBJ2-7
TGTGCCAGCGGGACAGGGGGCTACGAGCAGTACTTC
CASGTGGYEQYF
>TRBV13|-|12|-|TRBJ2-7
TGTGCCAGCAGCTTACAGGGAAACGAGCAGTACTTC
CASSLQGNEQYF
>TRBV6-1|-|14|-|TRBJ2-7
TGTGCCAGCAGTGAACCGCGGGGAACCTACGAGCAGTACTTC
CASSEPRGTYEQYF
>TRBV9|-|16|TRBD2|TRBJ2-5
TGTGCCAGCAGCCCAGGACTAGCGGGACCTCGGGAGACCCAGTACTTC
CASSPGLAGPRETQYF
>TRBV11-2|-|15|-|TRBJ2-3
TGTGCCAGCAGTCCGACGGGTGGTAGCACAGATACGCAGTATTTT
CASSPTGGSTDTQYF
>TRBV7-2|-|16|TRBD1|TRBJ1-2
TGTGCCAGCAGCTTAGCCGGGACAGGGCTTAACTATGGCTACACCTTC
CASSLAGTGLNYGYTF
>TRBV6-4|-|14|-|TRBJ2-3
TGTGCCAGCAGCGCCGGGACTAGCACAGATACGCAGTATTTT
CASSAGTSTDTQYF
>TRBV6-1|-|15|-|TRBJ2-5
TGTGCCAGCAGTGAAATGGGGAATGCGGGGGAGACCCAGTACTTC
CASSEMGNAGETQYF
>TRBV19|-|15|-|TRBJ1-5
TGTGCCAGTACCGCAGGGGAGAGAAGCAATCAGCCCCAGCATTTT
CASTAGERSNQPQHF
>TRBV11-2|-|16|TRBD2|TRBJ2-3
TGTGCCAGCAGCTTAGATGCTAGCGGGGGGCTTTATACGCAGTATTTT
CASSLDASGGLYTQYF
>TRBV10-3|-|13|-|TRBJ2-5
TGTGCCTCCCAGGGTGAACTTCAAGAGACCCAGTACTTC
CASQGELQETQYF
>TRBV2|-|13|-|TRBJ2-1
TGTGCCAGCAGTGAACTGTGGGACTTAGAGCAGTTCTTC
CASSELWDLEQFF
>TRBV6-1|-|15|-|TRBJ1-6
TGTGCCAGCAGTGAACGGGACACTCGAAGTTCACCCCTCCACTTT
CASSERDTRSSPLHF
>TRBV6-4|-|14|TRBD1|TRBJ1-2
TGTGCCAGCAGTCCCGGGACAGGGGGCTATGGCTACACCTTC
CASSPGTGGYGYTF
>TRBV4-1|-|14|-|TRBJ1-1
TGCGCCAGCAGCCAAGGGGAGGGGAACACTGAAGCTTTCTTT
CASSQGEGNTEAFF
>TRBV9|-|14|TRBD1|TRBJ2-7
TGTGCCAGCAGCGCGACAGGGAGATCCTACGAGCAGTACTTC
CASSATGRSYEQYF